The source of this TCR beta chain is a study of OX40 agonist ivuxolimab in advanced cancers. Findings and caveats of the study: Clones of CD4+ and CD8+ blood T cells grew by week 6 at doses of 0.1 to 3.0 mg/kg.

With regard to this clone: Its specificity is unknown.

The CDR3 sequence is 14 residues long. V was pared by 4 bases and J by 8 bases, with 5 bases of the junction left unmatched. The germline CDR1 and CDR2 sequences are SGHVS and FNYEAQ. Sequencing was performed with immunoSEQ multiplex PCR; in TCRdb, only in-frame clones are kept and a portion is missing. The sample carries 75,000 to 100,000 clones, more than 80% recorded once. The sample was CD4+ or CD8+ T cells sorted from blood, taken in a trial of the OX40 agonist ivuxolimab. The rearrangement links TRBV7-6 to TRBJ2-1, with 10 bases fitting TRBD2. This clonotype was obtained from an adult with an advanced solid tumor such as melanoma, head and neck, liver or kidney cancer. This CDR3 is CASSSRTSGDEQFF. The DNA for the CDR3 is TGTGCCAGCAGCTCGCGGACTAGCGGCGATGAGCAGTTCTTC.